Listed here are 25 T cell receptor beta chains from one sample, sequenced in a study of PD-L1 blockade in urothelial cancer. Profiled with immunoSEQ multiplex PCR; TCRdb holds only in-frame clones, not every one. This sample carries 35,000 to 40,000 clones, around 79% of them seen once, and the ten largest clones take 3% to 4.5%. This specimen was PBMCs, taken around atezolizumab (anti-PD-L1) treatment. The receptors come from a man between 65 and 80 years old with urothelial cancer.

The chain is built from TRBV2 and TRBJ2-1; 13 nucleotides agree with TRBD2. Germline CDR1 is SNHLY and CDR2 is FYNNEI. J gave up 6 bases and V 8 bases, and 16 bases lay outside the gene matches. The CDR3 contains 18 residues. Written as DNA, the CDR3 is TGTGCCAGCCTATACGAGGGTCTCGGACTAGCGGGGGCCAATGAGCAGTTCTTC. Its translation: CASLYEGLGLAGANEQFF.

This clone has a single count. The chain recombines TRBV15 with TRBJ1-1; D is perhaps TRBD1 (5 bases). The V gene's germline CDR1 is LNHNV and CDR2 YYDKDF (reference sequence). This CDR3 region has 13 residues. Trimming removed 2 bases at V and 8 bases at J, with 12 bases between. This CDR3 reads CATSRYDRREAFF. The CDR3 DNA reads TGTGCCACCAGCAGATATGACAGAAGGGAAGCTTTCTTT.

The rearrangement joins TRBV5-1 to TRBJ1-4, with D perhaps matching TRBD1 (5 bases). This CDR3 comprises 14 residues. Trimming shortened V by 4 bases and J by 1 base, and 8 bases separated the two germline ends. Germline assignment: CDR1 SGHRS and CDR2 YFSETQ. The CDR3 loop is CASSPGGTNEKLFF. In nucleotides, the CDR3 is TGCGCCAGCAGCCCGGGGGGAACTAATGAAAAACTGTTTTTT.

The chain couples TRBV18 to TRBJ1-5; 7 nucleotides agree with TRBD1. This CDR3 has 15 residues. CDR1 and CDR2 (germline): KGHSH, LQKENI. The V segment lost 3 bases and the J segment 4 bases; nucleotides outside the gene matches: 6. The CDR3 DNA reads as TGTGCCAGCTCACCCACAGGGGAACGGAATCAGCCCCAGCATTTT. Its translation: CASSPTGERNQPQHF.

The V call is TRBV19, the J call TRBJ2-1, with a possible D match to TRBD2 (6 bases). Germline CDR1 and CDR2: LNHDA and SQIVND (reference sequence). V lost 6 bases, J lost 9 bases, and 9 bases lay in between. CDR3 length: 11 residues. As DNA, the CDR3 is TGTGCCAGTAGGTGGGGAGGTGAGCAGTTCTTC. It specifies CASRWGGEQFF.

The V gene is TRBV11-1, the J gene TRBJ2-5; a possible D gene is TRBD1 (7 bases). CDR3 length: 15 residues. Trimming left V 4 bases short and J 0 bases short, with 12 bases between. Germline values: CDR1 SGHAT, CDR2 FQDESV (reference sequence). CDR3 DNA: TGTGCCAGCAGCTCACGCGGGACAGACCAAGAGACCCAGTACTTC. Amino acids: CASSSRGTDQETQYF.

V and J are TRBV18 and TRBJ2-2, with TRBD1 matching 8 bases. V lost 5 bases and J lost 0; bases outside the gene matches: 8. CDR3 length: 17 residues. CDR1 and CDR2 (germline): KGHSH, LQKENI. The CDR3 DNA follows: TGTGCCAGCTCAAATATCGGACAGGGCGCGAACACCGGGGAGCTGTTTTTT. It encodes CASSNIGQGANTGELFF.

The J gene is TRBJ2-7, the V gene TRBV9; perhaps TRBD2 as D (6 bases). From germline, CDR1 is SGDLS and CDR2 YYNGEE. V shed 3 bases and J shed 9 bases, with 13 bases lying between them. The CDR3 is made up of 12 amino acids. CDR3 amino acids: CASSGWDSRQYF. DNA for the CDR3: TGTGCCAGCAGCGGATGGGACTCGAGGCAGTACTTC.

The genes are TRBV6-6 and TRBJ2-1; TRBD2 might be the D (5 bases). The V end lost 2 bases, the J end lost 10 bases, and 12 bases lay between the germline ends. The CDR3 spans 13 residues. The V gene's germline CDR1 is MNHNY and CDR2 SVGAGI (reference sequence). CDR3 nucleotide sequence: TGTGCCAGCAGTTACGTGGGAGCAGGAGAGCAGTTCTTC. Residues: CASSYVGAGEQFF.

The chain couples TRBV7-7 to TRBJ2-3, with 9 bases lining up with TRBD1. The germline V gene has CDR1 SSHAT and CDR2 FNYEAQ (reference sequence). This CDR3 has 15 residues. J gave up 1 base and V 8 bases, and 7 bases lay outside the gene matches. CDR3 coding DNA: TGTGCCAGCTCCAACGGACAGGGGCGCACAGATACGCAGTATTTT. Protein product: CASSNGQGRTDTQYF.

This chain connects TRBV7-2 to TRBJ1-2; 8 bases are shared with TRBD1. The CDR3 has 15 residues. Germline-derived CDR1 and CDR2 are SGHTA and FQGNSA. Trimming took 3 bases from V and 0 from J; bases not matched to a gene: 3. Here the CDR3 DNA reads TGTGCCAGCAGCTTTAAGGACAGGGCTAACTATGGCTACACCTTC. It encodes CASSFKDRANYGYTF. The full variable domain, completed using reference TRBV7-2 and TRBJ1-2, is GAGVSQSPSNKVTEKGKDVELRCDPISGHTALYWYRQSLGQGLEFLIYFQGNSAPDKSGLPSDRFSAERTGGSVSTLTIQRTQQEDSAVYLCASSFKDRANYGYTFGSGTRLTVV.

This sequence joins TRBV10-1 and TRBJ1-1, with a tentative D call TRBD1 (6 bases). The V gene's germline CDR1 is WNHNN and CDR2 SYGVQD (reference sequence). The V end lost 6 bases, the J end lost 2 bases, and 31 bases lay between the germline ends. CDR3 length equals 20 residues. The CDR3: CASSPILNRVMMEENTEAFF. As DNA, the CDR3 is TGCGCCAGCAGCCCGATTTTGAACAGGGTGATGATGGAGGAAAACACTGAAGCTTTCTTT.

The rearrangement uses TRBV19 and TRBJ2-7; weak D call: TRBD2 (5 bases). Trimming left V 6 bases short and J 3 bases short, with 12 bases between. Germline V gene lookup returns CDR1 LNHDA and CDR2 SQIVND (reference sequence). The CDR3 sequence is 13 residues long. The CDR3: CASRGLAFYEQYF. The DNA of the CDR3 is TGTGCCAGTAGAGGCCTAGCATTCTACGAGCAGTACTTC.

The chain combines TRBV29-1 with TRBJ2-3; 7 bases agree with TRBD1. Trimming took 7 bases from V and 0 from J; bases not matched to a gene: 10. There are 15 residues in the CDR3. Per the germline V gene, CDR1 is SQVTM and CDR2 is ANQGSEA. The CDR3 DNA reads as TGCAGCGGGACTTGGACAGGAAGAAGCACAGATACGCAGTATTTT. The encoded protein is CSGTWTGRSTDTQYF.

V and J are TRBV28 and TRBJ2-4; the match to TRBD2 covers 9 bases. J lost 4 bases, V lost 6 bases, and 10 bases had no gene match. From germline, CDR1 is MDHEN and CDR2 SYDVKM. There are 16 residues in the CDR3. This CDR3 is CASSLLRAGGKNIQYF. The CDR3 DNA reads TGTGCCAGCAGCCTCCTTAGGGCGGGGGGGAAAAACATTCAGTACTTC.

A few counts support this clone. This chain connects TRBV19 to TRBJ1-5; the match to TRBD1 covers 10 bases. After removal of 5 bases from V and 0 bases from J, the junction contained 7 bases not matched to a gene. This CDR3 region has 17 residues. In germline, CDR1 is LNHDA, CDR2 SQIVND (reference sequence). CDR3 amino acids: CASSGTGERGSNQPQHF. The CDR3 DNA sequence: TGTGCCAGTAGTGGGACAGGGGAGCGAGGTAGCAATCAGCCCCAGCATTTT.

V is TRBV10-3 and J is TRBJ2-7, with a tentative D call TRBD1 (5 bases). From germline, CDR1 is ENHRY and CDR2 SYGVKD. The CDR3 spans 13 residues. V was trimmed by 6 bases and J by 4 bases, leaving 13 bases between them. The CDR3 DNA reads as TGTGCCATCAGGGAACCAGGGATTTACGAGCAGTACTTC. This sequence encodes CAIREPGIYEQYF.

J is TRBJ1-2 and V is TRBV30, with 7 bases matching TRBD1. V shed 1 base, J shed 3 bases, and the junction held 8 bases outside the gene matches. This CDR3 has 15 residues. Germline V CDR1 and CDR2: GTSNPN, SVGIG (reference sequence). CDR3 in DNA: TGTGCCTGGAGTGCCCTAGACAGGGAGGACTATGGCTACACCTTC. Translated: CAWSALDREDYGYTF.

The chain joins TRBV5-4 to TRBJ2-7, with D tentatively TRBD1 (6 bases). Looked up from germline, CDR1 is SGHNT and CDR2 is YYREEE (reference sequence). V shed 0 bases and J shed 6 bases, with 13 bases lying between them. The CDR3 totals 14 residues. The chain's CDR3 is CASSLEGQRREQYF. The CDR3 nucleotides are TGTGCCAGCAGCTTGGAGGGACAAAGGCGCGAGCAGTACTTC. Looking up the rest from reference TRBV5-4 and TRBJ2-7 gives the full variable domain: ETGVTQSPTHLIKTRGQQVTLRCSSQSGHNTVSWYQQALGQGPQFIFQYYREEENGRGNFPPRFSGLQFPNYSSELNVNALELDDSALYLCASSLEGQRREQYFGPGTRLTVT.

CDR3 DNA sequence: TGTGCCAGCCGCAGGGGGTTACCTGGCAATGAGCAGTTCTTC. This encodes CASRRGLPGNEQFF. The rearrangement links TRBV18 to TRBJ2-1; 7 nucleotides line up with TRBD1. V was clipped by 8 bases and J by 6 bases; unmatched bases: 10. CDR1 KGHSH and CDR2 LQKENI come from the germline V gene. This CDR3 spans 14 amino acids.

This clone was observed a handful of times. The rearrangement uses TRBV6-1 and TRBJ2-7; 7 nucleotides line up with TRBD1. The trim removed 4 bases at V and 0 bases at J, leaving 3 bases unmatched. Germline V gene lookup returns CDR1 MNHNS and CDR2 SASEGT. The length of the CDR3 is 14 residues. CDR3 residues: CASSGTGNSYEQYF. CDR3 nucleotide sequence: TGTGCCAGCAGTGGGACAGGAAACTCCTACGAGCAGTACTTC.

This clone is deemed medium-sized. CDR3 bases: TGTGCCAGCAGTCCCCGGCGGGGCCGGGACGAGCAGTACTTC. Residues: CASSPRRGRDEQYF. The chain couples TRBV6-5 to TRBJ2-7; TRBD2 might be the D (6 bases). The V gene lost 5 bases and the J gene lost 5 bases, with 16 bases spanning the gap. The CDR3 has 14 residues. Germline CDR1 is MNHEY and CDR2 is SVGAGI.

This sequence joins TRBV7-6 and TRBJ2-3; 9 bases align to TRBD1. The germline gives CDR1 SGHVS, CDR2 FNYEAQ. V dropped 4 bases and J dropped 6; count of bases not matched to a gene: 8. The CDR3 has 15 residues. Here the CDR3 reads CASSSGTGGGDTQYF. The CDR3 nucleotides read TGTGCCAGCAGCTCAGGAACAGGGGGCGGGGATACGCAGTATTTT.

The chain combines TRBV19 with TRBJ2-3; 7 bases are a match to TRBD2. Per the germline V gene, CDR1 is LNHDA and CDR2 is SQIVND (reference sequence). Trimming took 7 bases from V and 4 from J; bases not matched to a gene: 14. This CDR3 contains 16 residues. The CDR3 reads CASKRGGRGSADTQYF. CDR3 DNA: TGTGCCAGTAAACGGGGCGGGAGAGGTAGTGCAGATACGCAGTATTTT.

The J gene is TRBJ1-1, the V gene TRBV7-2; D is unresolved. CDR1 is SGHTA and CDR2 is FQGNSA in the germline V gene. The CDR3 length is 11 residues. V gave up 5 bases and J gave up 9 bases, with 10 bases separating them. Here the CDR3 DNA reads TGTGCCAGCAGCCCCGCGGATCAAGCTTTCTTT. Its protein is CASSPADQAFF. The full variable domain, its missing parts supplied by reference TRBV7-2 and TRBJ1-1, is GAGVSQSPSNKVTEKGKDVELRCDPISGHTALYWYRQSLGQGLEFLIYFQGNSAPDKSGLPSDRFSAERTGGSVSTLTIQRTQQEDSAVYLCASSPADQAFFGQGTRLTVV.